The text below deals with one T cell receptor beta chain. It has no known antigen specificity. The record has no base qualities; no much larger clone is one base away. The collaborating institutions used their own protocols to collect whole blood in K2EDTA tubes. For TCRbeta analysis, collaborators shipped samples in one of three forms: frozen whole blood, isolated PBMCs, or DNA extracted from either of those sample types. CDR1 MNHEY and CDR2 SMNVEV are derived from the germline V gene (reference sequence). V ends up 4 bases short and J 7 bases short, with an unmatched junction base count of 5. From cysteine to phenylalanine, the CDR3 is 13 amino acids long. Only CDR3 DNA is held: 39 bases, read in frame from base 1. TCRbeta CDR3 regions were amplified from genomic DNA using the immunoSEQ Assay, a bias-controlled multiplex PCR. In the original analysis: Nucleated cell counts per sample were estimated from amplification of reference gene primers within the assay. To quantify the absolute abundance of each unique TCRbeta CDR3 rearrangement, sequence reads were collapsed and filtered. Productive Simpson clonality was computed per sample as the square root of Simpson's diversity index over productive rearrangements. TCRdb obtained this table from immuneACCESS and retained in-frame rearrangements with V and J assigned. These tables miss some clones; where compared with another copy, unresolved V genes account for less than half of the shortfall, and the remainder is unexplained. V and J calls and clone size are as listed in that table; D and trimming were resolved from the DNA. The sample profile shows fewer than 150,000 clones; approximately 80% of them were found once. The ten largest clones represent 5.5% to 8% of the sample.

The sample comes from a study of blood T cell repertoires in COVID-19 (dated by TCRdb to the early 2020s). With respect to the entire study: Samples from collaborators originated in the United States, Italy and Spain and spanned both the acute and convalescent phases of COVID-19. The material from the prospective study consisted of cDNA or gDNA derived from T cells, B-cell-depleted T cells, or PBMCs. Subjects who had been exposed to COVID-19, were actively infected with it, or had recovered from it provided the deeply sampled blood TCRbeta repertoires that made up the dataset. The repertoires were released in a freely available public database intended as a resource for research on the immune response to SARS-CoV-2. Samples were obtained from the ongoing ImmuneRACE study (first 160 participants) and from about 1,300 subjects provided by 6 global collaborators. Sample metadata almost always included a de-identified subject ID, COVID-19 status, age in years and sex. HLA class I and class II types, where available, came from metadata supplied by the sample provider rather than from assay-based typing. The research as a whole found: The amount of clinical and demographic metadata varied by source and participant and was provided uncurated.

The sequence was obtained from a human donor in a cohort sampled during active COVID-19. Sequencing was performed on peripheral blood. Recombination joined TRBV27 with TRBJ2-7; 9 bases in the junction line up with TRBD2. The CDR3 in this case is CASSWLAGLEQYF. The nucleotides read TGTGCCAGCAGTTGGCTAGCGGGGTTAGAGCAGTACTTC.